This TCR beta chain was found in a study of T-cell reconstitution after alpha-beta-depleted transplantation in children. This clonotype was recorded many times. Unique molecular identifiers featured in how the TCRbeta library was prepared. Using its own MiXCR run on the PCR reads, TCRdb lists one record per CDR3 protein. The table shows roughly 180,000 distinct CDR3 sequences, with about 15% occurring only once. The CDR3 length is 14 residues. Germline CDR1 and CDR2: DFQATT and SNEGSKA (reference sequence). V was clipped by 2 bases and J by 7 bases, with 18 bases between them. The sequence was collected from a human donor who donated a stem cell graft to a child with acute lymphoblastic leukemia. This chain joins TRBV20-1 and TRBJ2-7; D is possibly TRBD1 (5 bases). The sample was PBMCs from the stem cell graft donor, taken from the stem cell graft. CDR3 loop: CSARLRTPASEQYF. CDR3 sequence (DNA): TGCAGTGCTAGACTGAGGACACCGGCCTCGGAGCAGTACTTC.